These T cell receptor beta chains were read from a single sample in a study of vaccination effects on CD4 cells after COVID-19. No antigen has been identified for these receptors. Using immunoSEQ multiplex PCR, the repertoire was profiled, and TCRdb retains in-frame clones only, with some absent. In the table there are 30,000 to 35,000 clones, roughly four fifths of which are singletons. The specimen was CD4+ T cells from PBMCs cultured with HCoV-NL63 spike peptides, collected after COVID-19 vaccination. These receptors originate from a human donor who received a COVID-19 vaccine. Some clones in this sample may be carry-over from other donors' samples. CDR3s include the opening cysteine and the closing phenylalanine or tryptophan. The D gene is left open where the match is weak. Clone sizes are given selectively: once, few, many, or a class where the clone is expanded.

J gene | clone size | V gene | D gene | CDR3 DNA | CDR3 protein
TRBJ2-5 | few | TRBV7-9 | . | TGTGCCAGCAGCCCCAGACGGCGAGAGACCCAGTACTTC | CASSPRRRETQYF
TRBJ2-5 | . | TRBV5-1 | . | TGCGCCAGCAGCCCCCGGGAGAGATTAGAGGAGACCCAGTACTTC | CASSPRERLEETQYF
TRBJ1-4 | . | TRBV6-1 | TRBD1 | TGTGCCAGCAGTGGTCGGACAGGGTGGACTAATGAAAAACTGTTTTTT | CASSGRTGWTNEKLFF
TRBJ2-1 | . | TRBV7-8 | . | TGTGCCAGCAGCCCGTTGGTTCCGGGGAATGAGCAGTTCTTC | CASSPLVPGNEQFF
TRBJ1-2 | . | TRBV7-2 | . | TGTGCCAGCAGCTTTCGGGGACCAAGTTATGGCTACACCTTC | CASSFRGPSYGYTF
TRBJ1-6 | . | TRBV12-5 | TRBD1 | TGTGCTAGTGGTTTGGAGACAGGGGCCGCTAATTCACCCCTCCACTTT | CASGLETGAANSPLHF
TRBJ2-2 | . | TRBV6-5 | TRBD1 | TGTGCCAGCAGGCAGGGGGACGACGGGGAGCTGTTTTTT | CASRQGDDGELFF
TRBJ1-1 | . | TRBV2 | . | TGTGCCAGCACCCAGGAAGGGAACACTGAAGCTTTCTTT | CASTQEGNTEAFF
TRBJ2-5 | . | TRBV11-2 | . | TGTGCCAGCAGCTTATCGATGGGACCCGGCGAGGAGACCCAGTACTTC | CASSLSMGPGEETQYF
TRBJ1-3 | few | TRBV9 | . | TGTGCCAGCAGCGTGTCAGGGTACGGAAACACCATATATTTT | CASSVSGYGNTIYF
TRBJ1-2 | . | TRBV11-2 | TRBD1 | TGTGCCAGCAGCCCACTACAAGACGGGACAGGTTATGGCTACACCTTC | CASSPLQDGTGYGYTF
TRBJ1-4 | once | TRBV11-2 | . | TGTGCCAGCAGCGCAGTTCTAGCGGGGCGTGAAAAACTGTTTTTT | CASSAVLAGREKLFF
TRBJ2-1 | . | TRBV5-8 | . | TGTGCCAGCCCCGGACAATTTTCCTCGGCCCCCCGATCCTACAATGAGCAGTTCTTC | CASPGQFSSAPRSYNEQFF
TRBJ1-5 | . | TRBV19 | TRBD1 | TGTGCCAGTAGAAAGGACAGGGTGGAAAATCAGCCCCAGCATTTT | CASRKDRVENQPQHF
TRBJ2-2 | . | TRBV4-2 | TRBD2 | TGTGCCAGCAGCCAGCCCCTTGGGGGGGGACCTAACACCGGGGAGCTGTTTTTT | CASSQPLGGGPNTGELFF
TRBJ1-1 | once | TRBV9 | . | TGTGCCAGCAGCAACTATGGGGGGAGGAACACTGAAGCTTTCTTT | CASSNYGGRNTEAFF
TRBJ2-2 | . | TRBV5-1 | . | TGCGCCAGCAGCTTGGGTAGCGGAGCTAACACCGGGGAGCTGTTTTTT | CASSLGSGANTGELFF
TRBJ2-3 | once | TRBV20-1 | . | TGCAGTGCTAGTCGAGGGGCTGGCACAGATACGCAGTATTTT | CSASRGAGTDTQYF
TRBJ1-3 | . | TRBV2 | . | TGTGCCAGCAGTAGGGACACCGGCGGGAACACCATATATTTT | CASSRDTGGNTIYF
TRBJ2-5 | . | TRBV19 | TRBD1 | TGTGCCAGTAGTCGGACAGGGGGCCACGAGACCCAGTACTTC | CASSRTGGHETQYF
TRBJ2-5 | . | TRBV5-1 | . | TGCGCCAGCAGCTTGGGCGTACAAGAGACCCAGTACTTC | CASSLGVQETQYF
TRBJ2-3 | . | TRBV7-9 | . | TGTGCCAGCAGCCGCGGAGCAGATACGCAGTATTTT | CASSRGADTQYF
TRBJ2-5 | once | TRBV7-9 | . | TGTGCCAGCAGCAGGCAGGGACAAGAGACCCAGTACTTC | CASSRQGQETQYF
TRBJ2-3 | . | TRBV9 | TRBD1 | TGTGCCAGCAGCGTAGCTGAGGGGGCGTCAGATACGCAGTATTTT | CASSVAEGASDTQYF
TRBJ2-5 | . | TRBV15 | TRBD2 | TGTGCCACCAGCAGAGGGGGGAGACTAGCGGGTGCACAAGAGACCCAGTACTTC | CATSRGGRLAGAQETQYF
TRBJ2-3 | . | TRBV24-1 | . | TGTGCCACCAGCGCGTCAACAGATACGCAGTATTTT | CATSASTDTQYF
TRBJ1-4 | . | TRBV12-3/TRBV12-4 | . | TGTGCCAGCAGAGAGCTGAATGAAAAACTGTTTTTT | CASRELNEKLFF
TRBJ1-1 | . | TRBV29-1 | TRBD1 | TGCAGCACCGGGACAGGTCTTTTGGGGGGTGAAGCTTTCTTT | CSTGTGLLGGEAFF
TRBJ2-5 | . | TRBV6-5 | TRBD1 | TGTGCCAGCAGACAGGGGGGTCAAGAGACCCAGTACTTC | CASRQGGQETQYF
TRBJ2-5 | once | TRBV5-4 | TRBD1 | TGTGCCAGCAGCTCAGGGACAGGAGGAAAAGAGACCCAGTACTTC | CASSSGTGGKETQYF
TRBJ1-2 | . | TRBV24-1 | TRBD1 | TGTGCCACCAGCGATACAGGGGGCGGTGGCTACACCTTC | CATSDTGGGGYTF
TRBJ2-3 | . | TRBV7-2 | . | TGTGCCAGCAGCTTTGGCCCTGGGGGAGGACGAGATACGCAGTATTTT | CASSFGPGGGRDTQYF
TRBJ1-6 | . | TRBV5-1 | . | TGCGCCAGCAGCCCGGGACCGATGAGCTCCTATAATTCACCCCTCCACTTT | CASSPGPMSSYNSPLHF
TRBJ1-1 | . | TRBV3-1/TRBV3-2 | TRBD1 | TGTGCCAGCAGCCAGGGACAGGTGCTGAACACTGAAGCTTTCTTT | CASSQGQVLNTEAFF
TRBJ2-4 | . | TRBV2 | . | TGTGCCAGCAGCCAGGGGGCCAAAAACATTCAGTACTTC | CASSQGAKNIQYF
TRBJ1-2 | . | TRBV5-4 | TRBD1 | TGTGCCAGCAGTCAGACAGGGGGGCCTTATGGCTACACCTTC | CASSQTGGPYGYTF
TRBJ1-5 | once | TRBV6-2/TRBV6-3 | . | TGTGCCAGCAGTAACAGGTATTTCAGCAATCAGCCCCAGCATTTT | CASSNRYFSNQPQHF
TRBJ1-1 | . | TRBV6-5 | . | TGTGCCAGCAGTTACTCGTCTGGCAGAATGAACACTGAAGCTTTCTTT | CASSYSSGRMNTEAFF
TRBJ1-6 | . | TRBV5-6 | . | TGTGCCAGCAGCCCCGATTACGGGGGGTATGATTCACCCCTCCACTTT | CASSPDYGGYDSPLHF
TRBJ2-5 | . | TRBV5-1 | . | TGCGCCAGCAGCGGCGGGGTCCAAGAGACCCAGTACTTC | CASSGGVQETQYF
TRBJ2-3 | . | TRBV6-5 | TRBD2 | TGTGCCAGCAGTTACCAGCGGGGGCCAGATACGCAGTATTTT | CASSYQRGPDTQYF
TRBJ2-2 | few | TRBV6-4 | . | TGTGCCAGCGGTGTGCCGGGCGGCGGGGAGCTGTTTTTT | CASGVPGGGELFF
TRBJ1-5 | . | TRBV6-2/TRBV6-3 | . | TGTGCCAGCAGTTACCTCCCTCGGCCCCAGCATTTT | CASSYLPRPQHF
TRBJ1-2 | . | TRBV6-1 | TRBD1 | TGTGCCAGCAGTGATACCGGGACAGGGGTCTATGGCTACACCTTC | CASSDTGTGVYGYTF
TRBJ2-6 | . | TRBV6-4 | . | TGTGCCAGCAGTGCACAGGGCAGACGGTCTGGGGCCAACGTCCTGACTTTC | CASSAQGRRSGANVLTF
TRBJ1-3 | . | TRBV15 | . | TGTGCCACCAGCAGAGATCGCCTGGAGGCTGGAAACACCATATATTTT | CATSRDRLEAGNTIYF
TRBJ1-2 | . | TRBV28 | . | TGTGCCAGCACTAGGGGACGGAAGGATGGCTACACCTTC | CASTRGRKDGYTF
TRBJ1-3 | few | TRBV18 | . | TGTGCCAGCTCACCGCCCGCGGGGTCCTCTGGAAACACCATATATTTT | CASSPPAGSSGNTIYF
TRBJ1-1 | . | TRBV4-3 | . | TGCGCCAGCAGCCAAGATAGTGCGGGGGGGACTGAAGCTTTCTTT | CASSQDSAGGTEAFF